This passage covers 27 T cell receptor beta chains from one sample sequenced in a study of beta chain features in type 1 diabetes. Study-wide findings and caveats: Within each of all four CD4+ subsets, Type 1 diabetes patients had TCRB CDR3s that were moderately but significantly shorter.

cDNA synthesis used the whole RNA isolate, giving expressed TCRB sequences. Method: immunoSEQ multiplex PCR; TCRdb's copy keeps in-frame clones and lacks some. The sample has almost 350,000 clones; approximately 9.9% are singletons. No antigen has been assigned to these receptors. The specimen was central memory CD4+ T cells from blood. The receptors derive from a man aged 30 to 39 with type 1 diabetes.

DNA for the CDR3: TGCGCCAGCAGCTTGGTTCCGGTGGGGTCCACAGATACGCAGTATTTT. Its translation is CASSLVPVGSTDTQYF. The chain has TRBV5-1 and TRBJ2-3; D is undetermined. This CDR3 region has 16 residues. Between the trimmed V and J ends, which lost 0 bases and 2 bases, there was a span of 13 bases. Germline CDR1 reads SGHRS; CDR2 reads YFSETQ. The full variable domain, with the rest looked up from reference TRBV5-1 and TRBJ2-3, is KAGVTQTPRYLIKTRGQQVTLSCSPISGHRSVSWYQQTPGQGLQFLFEYFSETQRNKGNFPGRFSGRQFSNSRSEMNVSTLELGDSALYLCASSLVPVGSTDTQYFGPGTRLTVL.

The V gene is TRBV7-2, the J gene TRBJ1-1; D not certain. Germline V gene data show CDR1 as SGHTA and CDR2 as FQGNSA. The CDR3 is 15 amino acids. Deletions cut 6 bases from V and 0 bases from J, with 14 bases between. CDR3 sequence (DNA): TGTGCCAGCAGGGCCCATGAGGGTTTGAACACTGAAGCTTTCTTT. This gives the protein CASRAHEGLNTEAFF.

The CDR3 region has the DNA TGTGCCAGCAGCCCTATTCAGAGACCGGACACCGGGGAGCTGTTTTTT. Translated: CASSPIQRPDTGELFF. The V gene is TRBV7-9, the J gene TRBJ2-2, with no clear D. Germline V gene data show CDR1 as SEHNR and CDR2 as FQNEAQ (reference sequence). This CDR3 contains 16 residues. The ends were cut back, 5 bases at V and 3 bases at J, with 16 bases in the middle.

This clone was seen more than once but under ten times. The DNA for the CDR3 is TGCGCCAGCCACGACAGGGCGAGCAATCAGCCCCAGCATTTT. As protein: CASHDRASNQPQHF. The chain uses TRBV10-2 and TRBJ1-5; TRBD1 agrees at 7 bases. CDR3 size: 14 residues. V trimming: 8 bases; J trimming: 1 base; junction bases outside the gene matches: 5. Germline values: CDR1 WSHSY, CDR2 SAAADI.

This clone was observed at least ten times. The chain combines TRBV14 with TRBJ1-1; 8 positions agree with TRBD1. V shed 4 bases and J 1 base; nucleotides not matched to a gene: 2. The CDR3 has 14 amino acids. Germline CDR1 and CDR2: SGHDN and FVKESK. The CDR3 here is CASSPGTGNTEAFF. Written as DNA, the CDR3 is TGTGCCAGCAGCCCCGGGACAGGGAACACTGAAGCTTTCTTT. Using reference TRBV14 and TRBJ1-1 for the parts outside the CDR3, the full variable domain is EAGVTQFPSHSVIEKGQTVTLRCDPISGHDNLYWYRRVMGKEIKFLLHFVKESKQDESGMPNNRFLAERTGGTYSTLKVQPAELEDSGVYFCASSPGTGNTEAFFGQGTRLTVV.

This clone was observed a few times. In the same sample, other DNA sequences code for this CDR3. This chain connects TRBV5-4 to TRBJ2-2; 8 bases agree with TRBD1. The CDR3 spans 16 residues. With 2 bases clipped from V and 1 base from J, the junction kept 4 bases outside the gene matches. Germline V gene data show CDR1 as SGHNT and CDR2 as YYREEE (reference sequence). CDR3 in DNA: TGTGCCAGCAGCTTAGCCGGGACAGGGAACACCGGGGAGCTGTTTTTT. Amino acids: CASSLAGTGNTGELFF.

In this sample, this clone turned up a few times. This chain uses TRBV7-9 with TRBJ2-1; TRBD1 matches 7 bases. The germline CDR1 and CDR2 sequences are SEHNR and FQNEAQ (reference sequence). CDR3 length: 13 amino acids. The ends lost 5 bases at V and 5 bases at J; junction bases unmatched: 3. The CDR3, as DNA: TGTGCCAGCAGCCGGGACAGAAACAATGAGCAGTTCTTC. This encodes CASSRDRNNEQFF.

Only a few counts were recorded for this clone. This chain links TRBV9 with TRBJ2-3; 10 bases agree with TRBD1. Germline V gene sequence: CDR1 SGDLS, CDR2 YYNGEE. Unmatched junction bases numbered 16, after V lost 2 bases and J lost 4 bases. CDR3 length: 19 amino acids. CDR3 loop: CASSVRDRGAGGSPDTQYF. The CDR3 DNA is TGTGCCAGCAGCGTCCGGGACAGGGGTGCGGGGGGTTCTCCAGATACGCAGTATTTT.

This clone was seen more than once but under ten times. This chain uses TRBV29-1 with TRBJ1-2; 8 bases agree with TRBD1. Per germline, CDR1 SQVTM and CDR2 ANQGSEA. This CDR3 has 12 amino acids. V shed 5 bases and J 3 bases; nucleotides not matched to a gene: 2. This chain's CDR3 is CSVLQGDYGYTF. The CDR3 region has the DNA TGCAGCGTTTTACAGGGGGACTATGGCTACACCTTC.

The chain joins TRBV5-1 to TRBJ1-3, with D tentatively TRBD1 (5 bases). Per the germline V gene, CDR1 is SGHRS and CDR2 is YFSETQ. The V end lost 4 bases, the J end lost 1 base, and 9 bases lay between the germline ends. CDR3 length equals 14 residues. CDR3 bases: TGCGCCAGCAGCCCCGGGACTTCTGGAAACACCATATATTTT. Translated: CASSPGTSGNTIYF. The complete variable domain, with remaining parts taken from reference TRBV5-1 and TRBJ1-3, reads KAGVTQTPRYLIKTRGQQVTLSCSPISGHRSVSWYQQTPGQGLQFLFEYFSETQRNKGNFPGRFSGRQFSNSRSEMNVSTLELGDSALYLCASSPGTSGNTIYFGEGSWLTVV.

This clone has a handful of counts. The CDR3 DNA reads as TGTGCCAGCGGTGGACTGAGTAGCGGTAATGAGCAGTTCTTC. This encodes CASGGLSSGNEQFF. This chain joins TRBV6-6 and TRBJ2-1, with D perhaps TRBD2 (6 bases). V lost 8 bases to trimming and J lost 7 bases, with 18 bases between them. CDR1 is MNHNY, CDR2 SVGAGI, per germline (reference sequence). The CDR3 is 14 amino acids.

Only a few counts were recorded for this clone. Different DNA sequences within this sample yield the same CDR3. The chain uses TRBV2 and TRBJ1-1; maybe TRBD1 (5 bases). The germline gives CDR1 SNHLY, CDR2 FYNNEI. The CDR3 totals 14 residues. Trimming removed 3 bases at V and 1 base at J, with 9 bases between. The chain's CDR3 is CASSEGQGNTEAFF. For the CDR3, the DNA is TGTGCCAGCAGTGAGGGGCAGGGGAACACTGAAGCTTTCTTT. Full variable domain (missing parts from reference TRBV2 and TRBJ1-1): EPEVTQTPSHQVTQMGQEVILRCVPISNHLYFYWYRQILGQKVEFLVSFYNNEISEKSEIFDDQFSVERPDGSNFTLKIRSTKLEDSAMYFCASSEGQGNTEAFFGQGTRLTVV.

The rearrangement links TRBV23-1 to TRBJ1-1; 8 bases agree with TRBD1. TRBV23-1 is treated as an ORF (open reading frame) with a function not yet certain. This CDR3 spans 16 amino acids. The V and J ends lost 4 bases and 4 bases, in that order; junction bases with no gene match: 11. The CDR3 DNA sequence: TGCGCCAGCAGTCCCCCTCCGACAGGGGAAAGCACTGAAGCTTTCTTT. This codes for CASSPPPTGESTEAFF.

This clone was observed a few times. The chain uses TRBV19 and TRBJ2-3; D unresolved. The V end lost 0 bases, the J end lost 4 bases, and 8 bases lay between the germline ends. This CDR3 spans 14 amino acids. CDR1 is LNHDA, CDR2 SQIVND, per germline (reference sequence). The CDR3 is CASSIDNSADTQYF. CDR3 nucleotide sequence: TGTGCCAGTAGTATAGACAATTCGGCAGATACGCAGTATTTT.

V and J are TRBV14 and TRBJ2-4; 7 bases are shared with TRBD1. The CDR3 has 12 amino acids. Looked up from germline, CDR1 is SGHDN and CDR2 is FVKESK. The trim removed 1 base at V and 15 bases at J, leaving 6 bases unmatched. The CDR3: CASSQGGTVPYF. DNA for the CDR3: TGTGCCAGCAGCCAAGGGGGGACAGTCCCGTACTTC.

This clone was observed once. The junction departs from the called germline gene at one end, perhaps through a read error. This chain joins TRBV7-7 and TRBJ2-6; 10 bases line up with TRBD1. The CDR3 consists of 16 residues. Per the germline V gene, CDR1 is SSHAT and CDR2 is FNYEAQ (reference sequence). CDR3: CASSAGQGKGANVLTF. The DNA of the CDR3 is TGTGCTAGCAGCGCGGGACAGGGGAAAGGGGCCAACGTCCTGACTTTC.

The chain joins TRBV7-8 to TRBJ2-3, with 8 bases fitting TRBD2. This CDR3 has 19 residues. Losses at the gene ends were 7 bases for V and 0 bases for J; bases not matched to a gene: 18. Germline CDR1 reads SGHVS; CDR2 reads FQNEAQ. As DNA, the CDR3 is TGTGCCAGCACCAAATCCTTCAGCGGGGGCCCCTCTAGCACAGATACGCAGTATTTT. This sequence encodes CASTKSFSGGPSSTDTQYF.

This clone was counted a few times. V is TRBV7-2 and J is TRBJ1-1; 7 nucleotides align to TRBD1. From germline, CDR1 is SGHTA and CDR2 FQGNSA. The CDR3 is 12 residues long. V shed 6 bases and J 8 bases; nucleotides not matched to a gene: 6. The CDR3 loop is CASRAGQLEAFF. The CDR3 coding sequence is TGTGCCAGCAGGGCGGGACAGCTAGAAGCTTTCTTT. Supplemented by reference TRBV7-2 and TRBJ1-1, the full variable domain reads GAGVSQSPSNKVTEKGKDVELRCDPISGHTALYWYRQSLGQGLEFLIYFQGNSAPDKSGLPSDRFSAERTGGSVSTLTIQRTQQEDSAVYLCASRAGQLEAFFGQGTRLTVV.

This clone has just a few counts. The chain has TRBV2 and TRBJ2-7; D remains ambiguous. There are 12 residues in the CDR3. Trimming took off 7 bases at V and 0 bases at J, with 7 bases between the two ends. Germline V gene lookup returns CDR1 SNHLY and CDR2 FYNNEI. The CDR3 protein is CASKDTSYEQYF. The CDR3 nucleotides read TGTGCCAGCAAAGACACCTCCTACGAGCAGTACTTC.

This clone appeared a few times. The rearrangement joins TRBV4-3 to TRBJ1-1; perhaps TRBD1 as D (5 bases). This CDR3 is built from 15 residues. V was pared by 5 bases and J by 4 bases, with 17 bases between. Germline values: CDR1 LGHNA, CDR2 YSLEER. In DNA form, the CDR3 reads TGCGCCAGCAGCGCCCAACTCCGGGACCCCACTGAAGCTTTCTTT. This sequence encodes CASSAQLRDPTEAFF.

This clone was seen a few times. V is TRBV2 and J is TRBJ1-6, with TRBD1 identical over 12 bases. J gave up 10 bases and V 5 bases, and 3 bases lay outside the gene matches. CDR1 is SNHLY, CDR2 FYNNEI, per germline. The CDR3 loop spans 14 amino acids. The CDR3 is CASSTGTGGSPLHF. As DNA, the CDR3 is TGTGCCAGCAGTACCGGGACAGGGGGCTCACCCCTCCACTTT.

This clone was seen only a few times. The chain combines TRBV6-6 with TRBJ1-1, with D possibly TRBD1 on 5 matching bases. The CDR3 totals 15 residues. The germline V gene has CDR1 MNHNY and CDR2 SVGAGI (reference sequence). The V end was cut by 4 bases, the J end by 4 bases, with 16 bases between. The CDR3 coding sequence is TGTGCCAGCAGTTTCGGGGACGGTAGAGGCACTGAAGCTTTCTTT. Its translation is CASSFGDGRGTEAFF.

The chain has TRBV6-6 and TRBJ2-7, with D tentatively TRBD1 or TRBD2 (6 bases each). CDR1 is MNHNY and CDR2 is SVGAGI in the germline V gene (reference sequence). The CDR3 extends over 12 amino acids. V lost 3 bases, J lost 6 bases, and 9 bases lay in between. Here the CDR3 reads CASSYGGREQYF. In nucleotides, the CDR3 is TGTGCCAGCAGTTATGGGGGGCGCGAGCAGTACTTC.

This clone turned up a few times. This chain links TRBV7-8 with TRBJ2-1, with D tentatively TRBD2 (6 bases). CDR3 length: 15 amino acids. Trimming removed 5 bases from V and 5 bases from J, with 16 bases in between. Germline V gene sequence: CDR1 SGHVS, CDR2 FQNEAQ. The DNA of the CDR3 is TGTGCCAGCAGCCCAACCCGGGACTTGCACAATGAGCAGTTCTTC. Residues: CASSPTRDLHNEQFF.

This clone was seen only a few times. This chain's CDR3 is CASSLRLADWNTQYF. CDR3 sequence (DNA): TGTGCCAGCAGCTTACGCCTAGCTGACTGGAATACGCAGTATTTT. J is TRBJ2-3 and V is TRBV7-9, with D perhaps matching TRBD2 (5 bases). V shed 2 bases and J shed 7 bases, with 16 bases lying between them. This CDR3 comprises 15 residues. Per the germline V gene, CDR1 is SEHNR and CDR2 is FQNEAQ (reference sequence). Drawing the rest from reference TRBV7-9 and TRBJ2-3, the complete variable domain is DTGVSQNPRHKITKRGQNVTFRCDPISEHNRLYWYRQTLGQGPEFLTYFQNEAQLEKSRLLSDRFSAERPKGSFSTLEIQRTEQGDSAMYLCASSLRLADWNTQYFGPGTRLTVL.

This clone occurred a few times. The V gene is TRBV4-1, the J gene TRBJ2-3, with 7 bases identical to TRBD1. Germline values: CDR1 MGHRA, CDR2 YSYEKL. The CDR3 consists of 16 residues. The V and J ends lost 4 bases and 5 bases, in that order; junction bases with no gene match: 12. CDR3 nucleotides: TGCGCCAGCAGCCTCGGGACAGACAGGGCTGAAGATACGCAGTATTTT. Encoded protein: CASSLGTDRAEDTQYF.

The chain carries TRBV29-1 and TRBJ1-1; weak D call: TRBD1 (5 bases). Germline V gene lookup returns CDR1 SQVTM and CDR2 ANQGSEA. The CDR3 length is 11 residues. Between the trimmed V and J ends, which lost 4 bases and 3 bases, there was a span of 6 bases. DNA of the CDR3: TGCAGCGTTGTAGGGGACACTGAAGCTTTCTTT. Its protein product is CSVVGDTEAFF.